These 22 T cell receptor beta chains share one sample of origin, sequenced in a study of shared clonotypes between healthy human individuals. TCRdb keeps only in-frame clones here, not all; method: immunoSEQ multiplex PCR. The sample gives hundreds of thousands of clones, roughly 72% of which show up once; more than 10% is in the top ten. Input material: PBMCs. The source is a woman aged 40 to 50 in good health. Some clones in this sample may be carry-over from other donors' samples.

This sequence joins TRBV21-1 and TRBJ1-1; TRBD1 was called by the table and not checked on the DNA. TRBV21-1 constitutes a pseudogene. The CDR3 length is 15 residues. The CDR3 DNA reads TGTGCCAGCAGCAAACCAGGGTATTCGAACACTGAAGCTTTCTTT. Translated: CASSKPGYSNTEAFF.

The rearrangement links TRBV6-6 to TRBJ2-2; the D call may be TRBD1 or TRBD2 (6 bases each). CDR1 and CDR2 from the germline V gene are MNHNY and SVGAGI (reference sequence). V was shortened by 0 bases and J by 7 bases, with 15 bases between the two germline ends. The CDR3 covers 16 residues. The CDR3 protein is CASSYSPGGEGGELFF. The CDR3 bases are TGTGCCAGCAGTTACTCTCCCGGGGGCGAGGGCGGGGAGCTGTTTTTT.

This chain joins TRBV5-4 and TRBJ2-1, with 9 bases that match TRBD2. In germline, CDR1 is SGHNT, CDR2 YYREEE (reference sequence). The CDR3 covers 16 residues. V dropped 1 base and J dropped 4; count of bases not matched to a gene: 6. The CDR3 is CASSLQGLAPYNEQFF. The CDR3 region has the DNA TGTGCCAGCAGCTTGCAGGGACTAGCACCTTACAATGAGCAGTTCTTC.

Concerning this clone: Other DNA sequences from this sample encode an identical CDR3 as well. V gene TRBV4-2 combines with J gene TRBJ2-7, with 11 bases that match TRBD2. Germline V gene lookup returns CDR1 LGHNA and CDR2 YNFKEQ. This CDR3 region has 17 residues. Unmatched junction bases numbered 4, after V lost 0 bases and J lost 0 bases. CDR3 protein: CASSQEGTSGSSYEQYF. In nucleotides, the CDR3 is TGTGCCAGCAGCCAAGAGGGAACTAGCGGGAGCTCCTACGAGCAGTACTTC.

The gene calls are TRBV9 and TRBJ1-5, with D tentatively TRBD1 (5 bases). This CDR3 region has 15 residues. V was shortened by 3 bases and J by 4 bases, with 14 bases between the two germline ends. Germline loops: CDR1 SGDLS, CDR2 YYNGEE. Here the CDR3 DNA reads TGTGCCAGCAGCGGTGGGGGGACCCATAATCAGCCCCAGCATTTT. As protein: CASSGGGTHNQPQHF.

The genes are TRBV28 and TRBJ1-6; the D gene is possibly TRBD1 (6 bases). The V gene's germline CDR1 is MDHEN and CDR2 SYDVKM. CDR3 length: 15 residues. V gave up 2 bases and J gave up 13 bases, with 18 bases separating them. The CDR3 coding sequence is TGTGCCAGCAGTTTAGGGGGGGGCTCGTCTGGCCCCCTCCACTTT. This translates into CASSLGGGSSGPLHF.

This clone was detected many times. The sample carries other DNA sequences with the same CDR3. This chain connects TRBV11-2 to TRBJ2-3, with TRBD2 identical over 12 bases. This CDR3 has 15 residues. Germline assignment: CDR1 SGHAT and CDR2 FQNNGV. V lost 4 bases, J lost 5 bases, and 4 bases stayed unmatched. The CDR3 bases are TGTGCCAGCAGCTCCCTAGCGGGAGGGATAGATACGCAGTATTTT. Its translation: CASSSLAGGIDTQYF.

CDR3 in DNA: TGTGCCAGCAGCCCTATTGGGACAGTCAACTCTGGAAACACCATATATTTT. This encodes CASSPIGTVNSGNTIYF. The rearrangement uses TRBV7-2 and TRBJ1-3; 7 positions agree with TRBD1. Germline assignment: CDR1 SGHTA and CDR2 FQGNSA. This CDR3 is built from 17 residues. The V and J ends lost 5 bases and 0 bases, in that order; junction bases with no gene match: 10.

The chain is built from TRBV5-4 and TRBJ2-7, with 8 bases matching TRBD1. The V gene end was trimmed by 4 bases and the J gene end by 4 bases; junction bases not matched to a gene: 13. The CDR3 has 16 amino acids. Looked up from germline, CDR1 is SGHNT and CDR2 is YYREEE (reference sequence). CDR3 region: CASSLTSGTGGYEQYF. In nucleotides, the CDR3 is TGTGCCAGCAGCCTAACCTCCGGGACAGGAGGATACGAGCAGTACTTC.

The chain is built from TRBV18 and TRBJ2-7, with D possibly being TRBD1 or TRBD2 (5 bases each). V lost 6 bases to trimming and J lost 2 bases, with 14 bases between them. CDR3 length equals 14 residues. Germline V CDR1 and CDR2: KGHSH, LQKENI. The CDR3 here is CASSHGGVAYEQYF. The DNA of the CDR3 is TGTGCCAGCTCCCATGGGGGAGTGGCCTACGAGCAGTACTTC.

This clone was picked up a small number of times. The chain is built from TRBV27 and TRBJ1-5; tentatively, D is TRBD1 (6 bases). Germline V gene lookup returns CDR1 MNHEY and CDR2 SMNVEV (reference sequence). Trimming removed 3 bases from V and 2 bases from J, with 8 bases in between. This CDR3 is 14 amino acids long. In nucleotides, the CDR3 is TGTGCCAGCAGTTTTAGGGGGGGCAATCAGCCCCAGCATTTT. Its protein product is CASSFRGGNQPQHF.

The J gene is TRBJ1-3, the V gene TRBV7-9; D not resolved. Per germline, CDR1 SEHNR and CDR2 FQNEAQ (reference sequence). V was trimmed by 5 bases and J by 0 bases, leaving 8 bases between them. The CDR3 has 14 amino acids. CDR3 in amino acids: CASSLQRSGNTIYF. The CDR3 nucleotides are TGTGCCAGCAGCCTACAACGCTCTGGAAACACCATATATTTT. The whole variable domain, filled in from reference TRBV7-9 and TRBJ1-3, reads DTGVSQNPRHKITKRGQNVTFRCDPISEHNRLYWYRQTLGQGPEFLTYFQNEAQLEKSRLLSDRFSAERPKGSFSTLEIQRTEQGDSAMYLCASSLQRSGNTIYFGEGSWLTVV.

As regards this clone: The same CDR3 can be traced to other DNA sequences in this sample. The CDR3: CASSFRVGEAFF. The DNA of the CDR3 is TGTGCCAGCAGTTTCAGGGTTGGTGAAGCTTTCTTT. The chain employs TRBV28 and TRBJ1-1; D possibly corresponds to TRBD1 (5 bases). Trimming removed 3 bases from V and 7 bases from J, with 9 bases in between. Germline-derived CDR1 and CDR2 are MDHEN and SYDVKM. This CDR3 comprises 12 residues.

Written as DNA, the CDR3 is TGTGCCAGCACCCTATCATCGAGACCCGACGATGAGCAGTTCTTC. Residues: CASTLSSRPDDEQFF. The V gene is TRBV27, the J gene TRBJ2-1; D remains unclear. The CDR3 extends over 15 amino acids. CDR1 MNHEY and CDR2 SMNVEV come from the germline V gene (reference sequence). Trimming removed 7 bases at V and 8 bases at J, with 21 bases between.

This chain joins TRBV2 and TRBJ2-7; no clear D. Germline V lookup: CDR1 SNHLY, CDR2 FYNNEI. V was clipped by 1 base and J by 6 bases, with 10 bases between them. The length of the CDR3 is 13 residues. The CDR3 is CASSEGPPAEQYF. The CDR3 coding sequence is TGTGCCAGCAGTGAAGGGCCACCCGCCGAGCAGTACTTC.

The chain is built from TRBV15 and TRBJ1-4; unclear D gene. Germline V CDR1 and CDR2: LNHNV, YYDKDF (reference sequence). The CDR3 is 15 amino acids. Trimming removed 0 bases at V and 4 bases at J, with 9 bases between. As DNA, the CDR3 is TGTGCCACCAGCAGAGATCTCTCCTATAATGAAAAACTGTTTTTT. The encoded protein is CATSRDLSYNEKLFF.

The chain links TRBV7-9 to TRBJ2-7; D is tentatively TRBD1 or TRBD2 (5 bases each). Germline CDR1 and CDR2: SEHNR and FQNEAQ (reference sequence). Trimming removed 3 bases from V and 1 base from J, with 10 bases in between. This CDR3 is 14 amino acids long. The CDR3 here is CASSFWDRSYEQYF. The CDR3 coding sequence is TGTGCCAGCAGCTTTTGGGACCGATCCTACGAGCAGTACTTC.

This sequence joins TRBV18 and TRBJ2-5, with 7 bases lining up with TRBD2. The germline gives CDR1 KGHSH, CDR2 LQKENI. The V segment lost 2 bases and the J segment 5 bases; nucleotides outside the gene matches: 8. The CDR3 covers 15 residues. CDR3 sequence: CASSPATSRSETQYF. The DNA of the CDR3 is TGTGCCAGCTCACCAGCGACTAGCCGGTCCGAGACCCAGTACTTC.

This clone was observed many times. This chain uses TRBV7-9 with TRBJ2-6, with 7 bases identical to TRBD1. Unmatched junction bases numbered 7, after V lost 5 bases and J lost 0 bases. Germline CDR1 is SEHNR and CDR2 is FQNEAQ (reference sequence). The CDR3 covers 17 residues. The CDR3 nucleotides read TGTGCCAGCAGCGACGGGACAGCCAGCTCTGGGGCCAACGTCCTGACTTTC. This gives the protein CASSDGTASSGANVLTF.

This chain links TRBV30 with TRBJ1-3; the D is unclear. Germline CDR1 is GTSNPN and CDR2 is SVGIG (reference sequence). The V end was cut by 2 bases, the J end by 1 base, with 9 bases between. The CDR3 loop spans 14 amino acids. This CDR3 reads CAWSIGSSGNTIYF. CDR3 coding DNA: TGTGCCTGGAGTATTGGGAGTTCTGGAAACACCATATATTTT.

This clone was counted between two and nine times. This chain links TRBV11-2 with TRBJ2-7; TRBD2 matches at 10 bases. With 3 bases clipped from V and 7 bases from J, the junction kept 15 bases outside the gene matches. CDR1 and CDR2 (germline): SGHAT, FQNNGV. The CDR3 loop spans 17 amino acids. The CDR3 DNA follows: TGTGCCAGCAGCTTCTCCGGTCCTCTAAGCGGGAGGGTTGAGCAGTACTTC. Amino acids: CASSFSGPLSGRVEQYF.

This chain joins TRBV19 and TRBJ1-3, with D perhaps matching TRBD1 (6 bases). With 4 bases removed from V and 1 base from J, the gap between germline ends came to 8 bases. This CDR3 is built from 14 residues. Germline V gene data show CDR1 as LNHDA and CDR2 as SQIVND (reference sequence). Here the CDR3 reads CASSTQGSGNTIYF. CDR3 in DNA: TGTGCCAGTAGTACACAGGGATCTGGAAACACCATATATTTT.